Listed here are 32 T cell receptor beta chains from one sample, sequenced in a study of T cell responses to AZD1222 COVID-19 vaccine. Some clones are missing from TCRdb's copy, which holds only in-frame ones; the method was immunoSEQ multiplex PCR. In the table there are roughly 70,000 clones, roughly 80% of which are singletons. The material was peripheral blood, obtained 28 days after the second AZD1222 dose. Source of these receptors: an adult who received the AZD1222 COVID-19 vaccine.

The gene calls are TRBV28 and TRBJ1-6; 11 bases fit TRBD1. The ends lost 8 bases at V and 9 bases at J; junction bases unmatched: 9. This CDR3 spans 15 amino acids. Germline lookup yields CDR1 MDHEN and CDR2 SYDVKM. CDR3 residues: CASSGQGAIGSPLHF. The CDR3 bases are TGTGCCAGCTCCGGACAGGGGGCTATAGGTTCACCCCTCCACTTT.

The chain recombines TRBV3-1 (or the pseudogene TRBV3-2) with TRBJ2-1; maybe TRBD2 (7 bases). V lost 2 bases and J lost 1, with 12 bases in between. This CDR3 is 16 amino acids long. Germline CDR1 reads LGHDT; CDR2 reads YNNKEL (reference sequence). The CDR3 sequence: CASSQLAGASYNEQFF. In nucleotides, the CDR3 is TGTGCCAGCAGCCAACTGGCGGGGGCGTCCTACAATGAGCAGTTCTTC.

V is TRBV28 and J is TRBJ1-2; D unresolved. The CDR3 consists of 12 residues. The V gene's germline CDR1 is MDHEN and CDR2 SYDVKM. Trimming cost V 1 base and J 4 bases, with 4 bases left between them. CDR3 DNA sequence: TGTGCCAGCAGTTTATCGGGCTATGGCTACACCTTC. Translation: CASSLSGYGYTF.

The chain joins TRBV7-9 to TRBJ2-1, with D possibly being TRBD2 (5 bases). Germline CDR1 is SEHNR and CDR2 is FQNEAQ (reference sequence). The CDR3 contains 12 residues. The V end was cut by 6 bases, the J end by 5 bases, with 8 bases between. The CDR3 here is CASRRRHNEQFF. DNA for the CDR3: TGTGCCAGCAGACGGAGGCACAATGAGCAGTTCTTC.

The genes are TRBV2 and TRBJ1-4, with 11 bases that match TRBD1. CDR3 size: 15 residues. Germline V lookup: CDR1 SNHLY, CDR2 FYNNEI. V lost 7 bases and J lost 7; bases outside the gene matches: 8. The CDR3, as DNA: TGTGCCAGCACCCAGAGGACAGGGGGCGGTGAAAAACTGTTTTTT. It is translated as CASTQRTGGGEKLFF.

This chain uses TRBV20-1 with TRBJ1-1; 10 bases line up with TRBD1. J gave up 4 bases and V 3 bases, and 8 bases lay outside the gene matches. The CDR3 sequence is 15 residues long. Germline V gives CDR1 DFQATT, CDR2 SNEGSKA (reference sequence). As DNA, the CDR3 is TGCAGTGCTAGTTCCGGGACAGGGGTACCCACTGAAGCTTTCTTT. It translates to CSASSGTGVPTEAFF.

CDR3 loop: CASSLTGAYGYTF. CDR3 DNA sequence: TGTGCCAGCAGCTTAACGGGGGCCTATGGCTACACCTTC. V gene TRBV7-3 combines with J gene TRBJ1-2, with D possibly being TRBD1 (6 bases). The V and J ends lost 0 bases and 4 bases respectively, with 6 bases between them. Germline V gene data show CDR1 as SGHTA and CDR2 as FQGTGA. The CDR3 length is 13 residues.

The chain has TRBV2 and TRBJ1-5; TRBD1 aligns across 12 bases. With 4 bases clipped from V and 6 bases from J, the junction kept 4 bases outside the gene matches. The germline gives CDR1 SNHLY, CDR2 FYNNEI. This CDR3 has 15 residues. The CDR3 bases are TGTGCCAGCAGTGGAGGGACAGGGGGCAGTCAGCCCCAGCATTTT. Translation gives CASSGGTGGSQPQHF.

This chain connects TRBV28 to TRBJ1-1; D is ambiguous. Germline values: CDR1 MDHEN, CDR2 SYDVKM. The CDR3 covers 12 residues. V was cut by 6 bases and J by 1 base, with 6 bases left in between. The CDR3 region is CASSQANTEAFF. The DNA for the CDR3 is TGTGCCAGCAGCCAAGCGAACACTGAAGCTTTCTTT. Supplemented by reference TRBV28 and TRBJ1-1, the full variable domain reads DVKVTQSSRYLVKRTGEKVFLECVQDMDHENMFWYRQDPGLGLRLIYFSYDVKMKEKGDIPEGYSVSREKKERFSLILESASTNQTSMYLCASSQANTEAFFGQGTRLTVV.

The CDR3 is CASSLDGNYGYTF. The CDR3, as DNA: TGCGCCAGCAGCCTGGACGGGAACTATGGCTACACCTTC. The J gene is TRBJ1-2, the V gene TRBV5-1; D gene ambiguous. CDR3 length: 13 amino acids. The germline gives CDR1 SGHRS, CDR2 YFSETQ. V was shortened by 4 bases and J by 2 bases, with 9 bases between the two germline ends.

The chain employs TRBV3-1 (or the pseudogene TRBV3-2) and TRBJ1-2; TRBD1 might be the D (5 bases). This CDR3 is built from 14 residues. V dropped 1 base and J dropped 3 bases, with 9 bases sitting between them. Germline CDR1 reads LGHDT; CDR2 reads YNNKEL (reference sequence). CDR3 coding DNA: TGTGCCAGCAGCCAAGGATCAGGGCACTATGGCTACACCTTC. This gives the protein CASSQGSGHYGYTF.

The chain has TRBV19 and TRBJ2-2; D may be TRBD2 (7 bases). V shed 5 bases and J shed 6 bases, with 19 bases lying between them. CDR1 LNHDA and CDR2 SQIVND come from the germline V gene (reference sequence). This CDR3 is built from 16 residues. CDR3 residues: CASSPEGGPSSGELFF. In DNA, the CDR3 is TGTGCCAGTAGTCCTGAGGGGGGGCCGTCGTCCGGGGAGCTGTTTTTT. The variable domain in full, completed from reference TRBV19 and TRBJ2-2, reads DGGITQSPKYLFRKEGQNVTLSCEQNLNHDAMYWYRQDPGQGLRLIYYSQIVNDFQKGDIAEGYSVSREKKESFPLTVTSAQKNPTAFYLCASSPEGGPSSGELFFGEGSRLTVL.

This chain connects TRBV5-1 to TRBJ1-1; D ambiguous. Germline V CDR1 and CDR2: SGHRS, YFSETQ. Trimming removed 4 bases from V and 2 bases from J, with 12 bases in between. This CDR3 is built from 14 residues. The CDR3 is CASSGGGTNTEAFF. The CDR3, as DNA: TGCGCCAGCAGCGGCGGTGGCACAAACACTGAAGCTTTCTTT.

This clone came up once. CDR3 protein: CASRPGPGSPLHF. CDR3 in DNA: TGTGCCAGCCGACCGGGGCCAGGTTCACCCCTCCACTTT. This chain joins TRBV7-2 and TRBJ1-6, with D perhaps TRBD1 (5 bases). The V gene's germline CDR1 is SGHTA and CDR2 FQGNSA. V gave up 8 bases and J gave up 9 bases, with 14 bases separating them. The CDR3 runs to 13 residues.

This chain connects TRBV27 to TRBJ2-7; no clear D gene. Germline-derived CDR1 and CDR2 are MNHEY and SMNVEV (reference sequence). The CDR3 consists of 15 residues. V shed 4 bases and J shed 5 bases, with 18 bases lying between them. The CDR3 region has the DNA TGTGCCAGCAGTTCCCTAACGACGGTGGGCGACGAGCAGTACTTC. It is translated as CASSSLTTVGDEQYF.

This clone was seen a few times. As DNA, the CDR3 is TGTGCCAGCAGTGGGACCTACGAGCAGTACTTC. Protein product: CASSGTYEQYF. This rearrangement joins TRBV2 to TRBJ2-7; D gene ambiguous. Between the trimmed V and J ends, which lost 4 bases and 2 bases, there was a span of 3 bases. Germline V gene lookup returns CDR1 SNHLY and CDR2 FYNNEI. The CDR3 has 11 residues. The whole variable domain, filled in from reference TRBV2 and TRBJ2-7, reads EPEVTQTPSHQVTQMGQEVILRCVPISNHLYFYWYRQILGQKVEFLVSFYNNEISEKSEIFDDQFSVERPDGSNFTLKIRSTKLEDSAMYFCASSGTYEQYFGPGTRLTVT.

This rearrangement joins TRBV5-6 to TRBJ1-5; possible D gene TRBD1, 5 bases. Looked up from germline, CDR1 is SGHDT and CDR2 is YYEEEE. The CDR3 sequence is 16 residues long. V was trimmed by 4 bases and J by 0 bases, leaving 14 bases between them. CDR3 sequence reads: CASSGGGPNSNQPQHF. The CDR3 coding sequence is TGTGCCAGCAGCGGGGGTGGCCCCAATAGCAATCAGCCCCAGCATTTT.

V usage is TRBV4-3 and J usage is TRBJ2-7; D gene unclear. The V end lost 1 base, the J end lost 0 bases, and 10 bases lay between the germline ends. CDR1 and CDR2 (germline): LGHNA, YSLEER. CDR3 length: 15 residues. The CDR3 loop is CASSQGHTGSYEQYF. The CDR3 DNA is TGCGCCAGCAGCCAAGGGCACACGGGCTCCTACGAGCAGTACTTC.

J is TRBJ2-1 and V is TRBV6-5, with a possible D match to TRBD2 (7 bases). This CDR3 is built from 16 residues. Trimming took off 4 bases at V and 0 bases at J, with 13 bases between the two ends. Germline V gene lookup returns CDR1 MNHEY and CDR2 SVGAGI. CDR3 DNA sequence: TGTGCCAGCAGTTCAAGGGGGGGGAGCTCCTACAATGAGCAGTTCTTC. Protein: CASSSRGGSSYNEQFF.

The chain is built from TRBV28 and TRBJ1-1; a possible D gene is TRBD1 (5 bases). Germline CDR1 MDHEN, CDR2 SYDVKM. The CDR3 contains 17 residues. Trimming removed 3 bases from V and 1 base from J, with 18 bases in between. The CDR3 reads CASSLTYPSGPNTEAFF. The CDR3 nucleotides read TGTGCCAGCAGTTTGACATATCCTTCGGGACCGAACACTGAAGCTTTCTTT.

This chain uses TRBV24-1 with TRBJ2-3, with D perhaps matching TRBD1 or TRBD2 (5 bases each). Germline lookup yields CDR1 KGHDR and CDR2 SFDVKD. The CDR3 extends over 16 amino acids. The V and J ends lost 3 bases and 2 bases respectively, with 14 bases between them. CDR3 region: CATSDPTRDLTDTQYF. As DNA, the CDR3 is TGTGCCACCAGTGATCCGACACGGGACCTCACAGATACGCAGTATTTT.

The chain carries TRBV9 and TRBJ1-2, with 8 positions matching TRBD1. Germline assignment: CDR1 SGDLS and CDR2 YYNGEE. The J segment lost 3 bases and the V segment lost 2 bases, leaving 3 bases of the junction unmatched. The CDR3 has 14 amino acids. Here the CDR3 reads CASSVQGADYGYTF. CDR3 bases: TGTGCCAGCAGCGTTCAGGGGGCAGACTATGGCTACACCTTC.

The chain has TRBV4-1 and TRBJ1-3, with D hard to call. There are 15 residues in the CDR3. Between the trimmed V and J ends, which lost 0 bases and 0 bases, there was a span of 6 bases. Germline V lookup: CDR1 MGHRA, CDR2 YSYEKL. DNA for the CDR3: TGCGCCAGCAGCCAAGAACCCGTCTCTGGAAACACCATATATTTT. It specifies CASSQEPVSGNTIYF.

The V call is TRBV9, the J call TRBJ2-3, with no clear D. There are 13 residues in the CDR3. Germline loops: CDR1 SGDLS, CDR2 YYNGEE. Trimming removed 4 bases from V and 7 bases from J, with 13 bases in between. The CDR3 sequence: CASSPHKENTQYF. The DNA for the CDR3 is TGTGCCAGCAGCCCGCACAAAGAAAATACGCAGTATTTT.

This chain uses TRBV2 with TRBJ2-5, with 9 bases matching TRBD2. The V gene's germline CDR1 is SNHLY and CDR2 FYNNEI. V lost 4 bases to trimming and J lost 4 bases; unmatched junction nucleotides: 10. This CDR3 contains 16 residues. The CDR3 DNA reads TGTGCCAGCAGTGCAACGGGACTAGCTATTAGAGAGACCCAGTACTTC. Protein: CASSATGLAIRETQYF.

V is TRBV5-4 and J is TRBJ2-4; no clear D gene. Germline CDR1 reads SGHNT; CDR2 reads YYREEE (reference sequence). V was shortened by 4 bases and J by 2 bases, with 16 bases between the two germline ends. CDR3 length: 16 residues. CDR3 sequence reads: CASSTGSSSTKNIQYF. The CDR3 DNA reads TGTGCCAGCAGCACCGGGTCCTCGTCAACCAAAAACATTCAGTACTTC.

The chain uses TRBV6-5 and TRBJ1-4, with D unclear. Deletions cut 1 base from V and 0 bases from J, with 9 bases between. This CDR3 region has 16 residues. In germline, CDR1 is MNHEY, CDR2 SVGAGI. CDR3 nucleotide sequence: TGTGCCAGCAGTTACTTTTCGGCCTCAACTAATGAAAAACTGTTTTTT. Translating it yields CASSYFSASTNEKLFF.

This clone has more than one count but fewer than ten. The V gene is TRBV10-3, the J gene TRBJ2-3; 10 nucleotides agree with TRBD2. This CDR3 is built from 15 residues. Germline CDR1 reads ENHRY; CDR2 reads SYGVKD. Unmatched junction bases numbered 2, after V lost 3 bases and J lost 2 bases. Written as DNA, the CDR3 is TGTGCCATCAGTGAACTAGCGGGGATCACAGATACGCAGTATTTT. Protein: CAISELAGITDTQYF.

This chain links TRBV5-8 with TRBJ2-3, with 16 bases matching TRBD2. The CDR3 has 18 amino acids. Germline CDR1 and CDR2: SGHTS and YDEGEE. The ends lost 4 bases at V and 7 bases at J; junction bases unmatched: 12. In nucleotides, the CDR3 is TGTGCCAGCAGCCGAGTTTCGGGACTAGCGGGGGGGCTGAATACGCAGTATTTT. Translated, it gives CASSRVSGLAGGLNTQYF.

The chain links TRBV20-1 to TRBJ2-5; D unclear. This CDR3 region has 11 residues. Looked up from germline, CDR1 is DFQATT and CDR2 is SNEGSKA (reference sequence). V lost 7 bases and J lost 5, with 11 bases in between. CDR3 loop: CSGTDMETQYF. In nucleotides, the CDR3 is TGCAGTGGAACAGATATGGAGACCCAGTACTTC.

This chain uses TRBV7-9 with TRBJ1-2, with D possibly matching TRBD1 (6 bases). V was shortened by 8 bases and J by 7 bases, with 17 bases between the two germline ends. The CDR3 consists of 13 residues. Looked up from germline, CDR1 is SEHNR and CDR2 is FQNEAQ (reference sequence). CDR3 residues: CASSPRGAGGYTF. CDR3 nucleotide sequence: TGTGCCAGCTCGCCGCGGGGGGCAGGTGGCTACACCTTC.

The V gene is TRBV3-1 (or the pseudogene TRBV3-2), the J gene TRBJ1-3; 8 bases map to TRBD1. The CDR3 consists of 13 residues. Germline assignment: CDR1 LGHDT and CDR2 YNNKEL (reference sequence). V shed 4 bases and J 6 bases; nucleotides not matched to a gene: 2. The CDR3 nucleotides read TGTGCCAGCAGCCTCCAGGGGGCAAACACCATATATTTT. Its translation: CASSLQGANTIYF.